This TCR beta chain was profiled in a study of vaccination effects on CD4 cells after COVID-19. The ViraFEST assay expanded antigen-specific CD4+ T cells with viral peptide pools before sequencing. The culture ran for 10 days before CD4+ T cells were isolated. Nucleocapsid antibodies stayed negative before and after vaccination, showing no earlier SARS-CoV-2 infection. A few million PBMC were placed in each well, which was supplemented with approximately 9.7 IU/ml IL-2 and about 10 ug/ml peptides. IL-2 medium took the place of half the medium on both days 3 and 7. Study-level results: Early timepoints after infection were absent, and convalescent patients were few in the study. Cross-reactivity with common cold coronaviruses was shown by only 1 of 255 vaccine-induced clones in healthy vaccinees.

As for this clone: Antigen: not known.

The CDR3 loop spans 16 amino acids. Trimming shortened V by 0 bases and J by 0 bases, and 10 bases separated the two germline ends. The germline CDR1 and CDR2 sequences are SGHRS and YFSETQ. The repertoire was sequenced with immunoSEQ multiplex PCR; TCRdb's copy has only in-frame clones and lacks some. The sample consists of about 43,000 clones, about 80% of them appearing once. The source material was CD4+ T cells from PBMCs cultured with SARS-CoV-2 spike peptides, sampled before COVID-19 vaccination. The receptor comes from a human donor who received a COVID-19 vaccine. This chain connects TRBV5-1 to TRBJ1-5; D is undetermined. The CDR3 reads CASSLDGDNSNQPQHF. The CDR3 DNA reads as TGCGCCAGCAGCTTGGATGGAGATAATAGCAATCAGCCCCAGCATTTT.